This T cell receptor (beta chain) is drawn from a study of blood T cell repertoires in COVID-19. V lost 0 bases to trimming and J lost 15 bases, with 12 bases between them. The CDR3 has 12 amino acids. Germline V gene lookup returns CDR1 KGHSH and CDR2 LQKENI. Data came from immunoSEQ multiplex PCR; TCRdb stores just in-frame clones and leaves some out. There are approximately 100,000 clones in the sample; roughly 80% occur only once, and about 10% lies in the top ten. The J gene is TRBJ2-1, the V gene TRBV18; tentatively, D is TRBD1 (7 bases). The sequenced sample consisted of peripheral blood. The sequence derives from an elderly woman with acute or convalescent COVID-19. CDR3 in DNA: TGTGCCAGCTCACCACCGACAGGGACTCGGTTCTTC. As protein: CASSPPTGTRFF.